These T cell receptor beta chains were read from a single sample in a study of lymphopenia after photon versus proton radiotherapy. Generated by immunoSEQ multiplex PCR, the TCRdb table keeps only in-frame clones and is missing some. The table has tens of thousands of clones, about 80% seen once. Source: peripheral blood, taken from a patient treated with proton-based radiotherapy. The origin of the receptors is a woman between 70 and 85 years old with pancreatic cancer. Both conserved end residues are part of each CDR3. A D gene is named only where the DNA matches it firmly. The size field is filled for only some rows; it gives once, few, many or a size class.

>-|TRBJ2-1|once|TRBV4-3
CASSQSAGTNYNEQFF
TGCGCCAGCAGCCAAAGCGCCGGGACAAATTACAATGAGCAGTTCTTC
>-|TRBJ2-5|-|TRBV20-1
CSARGWETQYF
TGCAGTGCTAGGGGTTGGGAGACCCAGTACTTC
>-|TRBJ2-4|-|TRBV19
CATTPTEALAKNIQYF
TGTGCCACCACCCCGACAGAGGCTCTAGCCAAAAACATTCAGTACTTC
>-|TRBJ2-5|-|TRBV2
CASSRTQNLGETQYF
TGTGCCAGCAGCCGGACACAAAACCTGGGGGAGACCCAGTACTTC
>TRBD1|TRBJ2-1|-|TRBV10-3
CAITGQGGSEQFF
TGTGCCATCACAGGACAGGGGGGCAGTGAGCAGTTCTTC
>-|TRBJ1-5|-|TRBV2
CASSDDYNQPQHF
TGTGCCAGCAGTGATGACTACAATCAGCCCCAGCATTTT
>TRBD2|TRBJ2-2|once|TRBV7-9
CASSNRLAPDTGELFF
TGTGCCAGCAGCAACCGACTAGCGCCAGACACCGGGGAGCTGTTTTTT
>-|TRBJ1-5|few|TRBV19
CASSTLRMTGEQPQHF
TGTGCCAGTAGTACACTTCGTATGACAGGAGAGCAGCCCCAGCATTTT
>TRBD1|TRBJ2-1|few|TRBV5-4
CASSLDPGQGRYNEQFF
TGTGCCAGCAGCTTGGACCCTGGACAGGGGAGATACAATGAGCAGTTCTTC
>TRBD1|TRBJ2-1|-|TRBV11-3
CASSSPQGVNNNEQFF
TGTGCCAGCAGCTCCCCCCAGGGGGTAAACAACAATGAGCAGTTCTTC
>-|TRBJ2-3|-|TRBV2
CASSRTTDTQYF
TGTGCCAGCAGCCGAACCACAGATACGCAGTATTTT
>-|TRBJ1-5|-|TRBV28
CASSSQGTFSNQPQHF
TGTGCCAGCAGTTCACAGGGAACCTTTAGCAATCAGCCCCAGCATTTT
>TRBD2|TRBJ2-5|-|TRBV19
CASSTLGTSGQETQYF
TGTGCCAGTAGTACCCTCGGGACTAGCGGCCAAGAGACCCAGTACTTC
>TRBD1|TRBJ2-7|-|TRBV5-1
CASSVTGGRSYEQYF
TGCGCCAGCAGCGTTACAGGGGGAAGGTCCTACGAGCAGTACTTC
>TRBD1|TRBJ1-2|-|TRBV7-2
CASSWDRGGNYGYTF
TGTGCCAGCAGCTGGGACAGGGGCGGTAACTATGGCTACACCTTC
>-|TRBJ2-2|once|TRBV19
CASSIRTGTNTGELFF
TGTGCCAGTAGTATCCGTACAGGGACCAACACCGGGGAGCTGTTTTTT
>TRBD2|TRBJ2-3|-|TRBV9
CASSKTSGRAGTDTQYF
TGTGCCAGCAGCAAGACTAGCGGGAGGGCCGGGACAGATACGCAGTATTTT
>-|TRBJ2-3|-|TRBV18
CASSRDSQGDTQYF
TGTGCCAGCTCGCGTGATAGCCAGGGAGATACGCAGTATTTT
>-|TRBJ1-1|-|TRBV7-8
CASSLRPKGLNTEAFF
TGTGCCAGCAGCTTGCGGCCGAAAGGTTTGAACACTGAAGCTTTCTTT
>-|TRBJ2-3|-|TRBV15
CATSHGGRGADTQYF
TGTGCCACCAGCCATGGGGGGAGAGGCGCAGATACGCAGTATTTT
>-|TRBJ2-3|-|TRBV6-5
CASSYSSDRPADTQYF
TGTGCCAGCAGTTACTCGAGTGACAGGCCGGCAGATACGCAGTATTTT
>TRBD1|TRBJ2-6|-|TRBV11-1
CASSFPRDRVASGANVLTF
TGTGCCAGCAGCTTCCCCCGGGACAGGGTTGCTTCTGGGGCCAACGTCCTGACTTTC
>-|TRBJ1-1|once|TRBV29-1
CSVQDGDLTAFF
TGCAGCGTTCAGGACGGGGACCTCACGGCTTTCTTT
>-|TRBJ1-2|-|TRBV19
CASSGGSLANYGYTF
TGTGCCAGTAGTGGTGGCAGTTTAGCTAACTATGGCTACACCTTC
>-|TRBJ2-5|-|TRBV29-1
CSVRTRPDQETQYF
TGCAGCGTTCGTACCAGGCCCGACCAAGAGACCCAGTACTTC
>TRBD2|TRBJ2-3|-|TRBV25-1
CASALAGVADTQYF
TGTGCCAGCGCGTTAGCGGGAGTAGCAGATACGCAGTATTTT
>-|TRBJ2-7|-|TRBV30
CAWSFSLANGEQYF
TGTGCCTGGAGTTTTTCGCTAGCGAACGGCGAGCAGTACTTC
>-|TRBJ1-1|-|TRBV30
CAWSPGTSDTEAFF
TGTGCCTGGAGTCCTGGGACCTCTGACACTGAAGCTTTCTTT
>TRBD1|TRBJ2-1|-|TRBV25-1
CASRPGQGAYEQFF
TGTGCCAGCAGGCCGGGACAGGGGGCCTATGAGCAGTTCTTC
>TRBD2|TRBJ2-1|-|TRBV9
CASSAPAGLDIYNEQFF
TGTGCCAGCAGCGCACCTGCCGGACTAGACATTTACAATGAGCAGTTCTTC
>-|TRBJ1-6|-|TRBV4-3
CASSQYTGESPLHF
TGCGCCAGCAGCCAGTATACCGGGGAGTCACCCCTCCACTTT
>TRBD1|TRBJ1-1|-|TRBV6-5
CASRNRGPNTEAFF
TGTGCCAGCAGAAACAGGGGCCCGAACACTGAAGCTTTCTTT
>-|TRBJ2-2|-|TRBV18
CASSPLAGGETGELFF
TGTGCCAGCTCACCGCTGGCCGGGGGAGAAACCGGGGAGCTGTTTTTT
>-|TRBJ2-7|once|TRBV4-3
CASSPAAGQTYEQYF
TGCGCCAGCAGCCCTGCAGCGGGACAGACCTACGAGCAGTACTTC
>-|TRBJ1-6|-|TRBV19
CASTTVDNSPLHF
TGTGCCAGCACGACAGTCGATAATTCACCCCTCCACTTT
>TRBD2|TRBJ2-2|-|TRBV5-1
CASSELAGGNTGELFF
TGCGCCAGCAGCGAACTAGCGGGAGGGAACACCGGGGAGCTGTTTTTT
>TRBD2|TRBJ2-1|-|TRBV30
CAWSVPQRTSRVNNEQFF
TGTGCCTGGAGTGTACCCCAGAGGACTAGCCGCGTGAACAATGAGCAGTTCTTC
>-|TRBJ2-3|-|TRBV10-3
CAIKPAISTDTQYF
TGTGCCATCAAGCCCGCGATTAGCACAGATACGCAGTATTTT
>-|TRBJ1-1|-|TRBV6-5
CASSYPGPLAEAFF
TGTGCCAGCAGTTACCCGGGGCCCTTGGCTGAAGCTTTCTTT
>TRBD1|TRBJ1-5|few|TRBV18
CASSPPGQDVPQHF
TGTGCCAGCTCACCACCGGGACAGGACGTTCCCCAGCATTTT
>-|TRBJ2-7|-|TRBV4-3
CASSQDSRGASEQYF
TGCGCCAGCAGCCAAGATTCCAGGGGCGCGAGTGAGCAGTACTTC
>-|TRBJ2-7|-|TRBV6-5
CASSPGAYEQYF
TGTGCCAGCAGTCCCGGGGCCTACGAGCAGTACTTC
>TRBD1|TRBJ1-6|-|TRBV7-9
CASSSQGGNSPLHF
TGTGCCAGCAGCTCTCAGGGGGGAAATTCACCCCTCCACTTT
>TRBD1|TRBJ1-2|-|TRBV6-5
CASSATGAPYGYTF
TGTGCCAGCAGTGCGACAGGGGCTCCCTATGGCTACACCTTC
>TRBD1|TRBJ1-6|-|TRBV2
CASRSGGSYNSPLHF
TGTGCCAGCAGATCAGGGGGCTCCTATAATTCACCCCTCCACTTT
>-|TRBJ1-5|-|TRBV7-2
CASSSQGGGDQPQHF
TGTGCCAGCAGCTCACAGGGAGGTGGGGATCAGCCCCAGCATTTT
>-|TRBJ2-7|few|TRBV7-2
CASSLREEQYF
TGTGCCAGCAGCTTAAGGGAAGAGCAGTACTTC
>-|TRBJ2-1|-|TRBV9
CASSVDLSSKAQFF
TGTGCCAGCAGCGTGGACCTATCGAGCAAGGCTCAGTTCTTC
>TRBD2|TRBJ2-1|-|TRBV4-2
CASSLVSTSGNEQFF
TGTGCCAGCAGCCTAGTTTCGACTAGCGGAAATGAGCAGTTCTTC
>TRBD2|TRBJ2-1|-|TRBV9
CASSVDLAGVNEQFF
TGTGCCAGCAGCGTAGATCTAGCGGGAGTCAATGAGCAGTTCTTC
>TRBD1|TRBJ1-2|-|TRBV7-9
CASSSPGGGIYGYTF
TGTGCCAGCAGCTCCCCAGGGGGGGGAATCTATGGCTACACCTTC
>-|TRBJ1-3|-|TRBV19
CASSWDRISGNTIYF
TGTGCCAGTAGTTGGGACCGGATCTCTGGAAACACCATATATTTT
>TRBD2|TRBJ2-2|-|TRBV4-3
CASSQPGLAATGELFF
TGCGCCAGCAGCCAACCGGGACTAGCGGCCACCGGGGAGCTGTTTTTT
>TRBD1|TRBJ2-2|once|TRBV11-3
CASSRQGDTGELFF
TGTGCCAGCAGCCGACAGGGAGACACCGGGGAGCTGTTTTTT